Shown below are 16 T cell receptor beta chains from a single sample sequenced in a study of T cells after posttransplantation cyclophosphamide. Controls had myeloablative marrow grafts with methotrexate and calcineurin inhibitor, sampled at 1 year. Using immunoSEQ multiplex PCR, the repertoire was profiled, and TCRdb retains in-frame clones only, with some absent. The sample records some 16,000 clones, around 85% being singletons. This specimen consisted of PBMCs, obtained after allogeneic stem cell transplant with calcineurin inhibitor and methotrexate. These receptor sequences come from a female patient aged 18-29 years who received an allogeneic stem cell transplant from an unrelated donor, was CMV-positive, and had acute and chronic GVHD. Some of the T cells might come from the graft donor.

The chain recombines TRBV2 with TRBJ2-3, with TRBD2 matching over 9 bases. CDR3 size: 15 residues. V shed 4 bases and J 1 base; nucleotides not matched to a gene: 3. Looked up from germline, CDR1 is SNHLY and CDR2 is FYNNEI. CDR3 DNA: TGTGCCAGCAGTGGAGCGGGAGGTGGCACAGATACGCAGTATTTT. This encodes CASSGAGGGTDTQYF.

The chain links TRBV5-4 to TRBJ2-7, with TRBD1 matching 11 bases. Germline-derived CDR1 and CDR2 are SGHNT and YYREEE (reference sequence). V lost 3 bases, J lost 0 bases, and 2 bases stayed unmatched. The CDR3 has 15 amino acids. CDR3 nucleotide sequence: TGTGCCAGCAGCTACGGGACAGGGGGCTCCTACGAGCAGTACTTC. It is translated as CASSYGTGGSYEQYF.

A few counts support this clone. The chain uses TRBV4-1 and TRBJ2-7, with D maybe TRBD2 (6 bases). Germline V gene data show CDR1 as MGHRA and CDR2 as YSYEKL. The CDR3 contains 14 residues. V was shortened by 0 bases and J by 3 bases, with 9 bases between the two germline ends. The CDR3 DNA reads TGCGCCAGCAGCCAAGAGGACGGGAGCTACGAGCAGTACTTC. This gives the protein CASSQEDGSYEQYF.

This chain links TRBV13 with TRBJ2-2, with D hard to call. V gave up 2 bases and J gave up 7 bases, with 8 bases separating them. This CDR3 has 13 residues. CDR1 and CDR2 from the germline V gene are PRHDT and FYEKMQ (reference sequence). The CDR3 region has the DNA TGTGCCAGCAGCTTAATCACGGGCGGGGAGCTGTTTTTT. It yields the protein CASSLITGGELFF.

In its sample, this clone is medium-sized. This rearrangement joins TRBV10-2 to TRBJ2-7, with 7 bases identical to TRBD1. The CDR3 length is 14 residues. Per the germline V gene, CDR1 is WSHSY and CDR2 is SAAADI. The V and J ends lost 4 bases and 1 base, in that order; junction bases with no gene match: 4. CDR3 in amino acids: CASSGWGQSYEQYF. In DNA, the CDR3 is TGCGCCAGCAGTGGGTGGGGACAGTCCTACGAGCAGTACTTC.

The rearrangement joins TRBV30 to TRBJ1-2, with D possibly matching TRBD1 (6 bases). The V and J ends lost 2 bases and 6 bases respectively, with 10 bases between them. The germline CDR1 and CDR2 sequences are GTSNPN and SVGIG (reference sequence). The length of the CDR3 is 12 residues. For the CDR3, the DNA is TGTGCCTGGAGTCAGGGGTTGGATGGCTACACCTTC. Amino acid sequence: CAWSQGLDGYTF.

This sequence joins TRBV5-1 and TRBJ1-4, with D uncertain. CDR3 size: 14 residues. V lost 2 bases and J 5 bases, leaving 10 bases between the germline ends. Germline-derived CDR1 and CDR2 are SGHRS and YFSETQ. Written as DNA, the CDR3 is TGCGCCAGCAGCTTTAATGGAGGGAATGAAAAACTGTTTTTT. It codes for CASSFNGGNEKLFF.

The CDR3 is CASSSVAGAALSTQYF. The CDR3 bases are TGTGCCAGCAGTTCCGTAGCGGGAGCGGCCCTAAGTACGCAGTATTTT. The chain has TRBV27 and TRBJ2-3, with 9 bases fitting TRBD2. The germline gives CDR1 MNHEY, CDR2 SMNVEV (reference sequence). CDR3 size: 16 residues. The trim removed 4 bases at V and 8 bases at J, leaving 13 bases unmatched.

In its sample, this clone was seen once. The chain recombines TRBV21-1 with TRBJ2-7; the table gives TRBD1 as D, unverified against the DNA. TRBV21-1 is annotated as a pseudogene. The CDR3 sequence is 16 residues long. The CDR3 region is CASSKATGTSVCEQYF. The DNA of the CDR3 is TGTGCCAGCAGCAAAGCGACAGGGACTTCGGTCTGCGAGCAGTACTTC.

The chain is built from TRBV29-1 and TRBJ2-3; the match to TRBD1 covers 9 bases. V gave up 6 bases and J gave up 4 bases; unmatched junction bases: 14. This CDR3 is 16 amino acids long. Germline assignment: CDR1 SQVTM and CDR2 ANQGSEA. The CDR3: CSVTTKTGGFADTQYF. CDR3 nucleotides: TGCAGCGTAACTACTAAGACAGGGGGTTTTGCAGATACGCAGTATTTT.

V and J are TRBV27 and TRBJ1-1; 7 bases align to TRBD1. V lost 11 bases to trimming and J lost 2 bases; unmatched junction nucleotides: 8. Germline loops: CDR1 MNHEY, CDR2 SMNVEV (reference sequence). The CDR3 loop spans 13 amino acids. CDR3 sequence: CARRDRFNTEAFF. The CDR3 nucleotides read TGTGCCCGCCGGGACAGATTTAACACTGAAGCTTTCTTT.

V is TRBV10-2 and J is TRBJ2-5; 7 positions match TRBD1. This CDR3 is built from 13 residues. Germline V CDR1 and CDR2: WSHSY, SAAADI. The junction had 5 bases not matched to a gene; V was cut back by 3 bases and J by 7 bases. Written as DNA, the CDR3 is TGCGCCAGCAGTGAACTTTACAGGGGGACCCAGTACTTC. This gives the protein CASSELYRGTQYF.

This clone is medium-sized (0.01 to 0.1%). The rearrangement uses TRBV5-1 and TRBJ1-5; 12 bases line up with TRBD1. This CDR3 has 15 residues. Unmatched junction bases numbered 4, after V lost 4 bases and J lost 5 bases. Germline V gene data show CDR1 as SGHRS and CDR2 as YFSETQ. The DNA of the CDR3 is TGCGCCAGCAGCCCGGGACAGGGGGCTGATCAGCCCCAGCATTTT. Its protein is CASSPGQGADQPQHF.

The rearrangement joins TRBV19 to TRBJ2-3; TRBD1 matches at 9 bases. Germline V lookup: CDR1 LNHDA, CDR2 SQIVND (reference sequence). V gave up 10 bases and J gave up 3 bases; unmatched junction bases: 11. The CDR3 is 15 amino acids. CDR3 amino acids: CATLPQGASTDTQYF. The CDR3 region has the DNA TGTGCCACCCTGCCACAGGGGGCTTCTACAGATACGCAGTATTTT.

The chain links TRBV11-2 to TRBJ2-3, with 11 bases that match TRBD2. CDR3 length equals 15 residues. Trimming cost V 5 bases and J 6 bases; bases outside gene matches: 7. Germline CDR1 is SGHAT and CDR2 is FQNNGV. This CDR3 is CASSRLAGRLDTQYF. The CDR3 DNA reads as TGTGCCAGCAGCCGACTAGCGGGACGACTGGATACGCAGTATTTT.

The V call is TRBV7-9, the J call TRBJ2-7; 9 bases match TRBD1. V was pared by 4 bases and J by 7 bases, with 11 bases of the junction left unmatched. CDR1 SEHNR and CDR2 FQNEAQ come from the germline V gene (reference sequence). This CDR3 has 15 residues. CDR3 in DNA: TGTGCCAGCAGCTCGAACGACAGGGGGGGGGATGAGCAGTACTTC. This codes for CASSSNDRGGDEQYF.